In this sample, the clone carrying this T cell receptor beta chain turned up many times. Its antigen remains unknown. The germline V gene encodes CDR1 KGHDR and CDR2 SFDVKD. V shed 6 bases and J 4 bases; nucleotides not matched to a gene: 14. The CDR3 totals 17 residues. The data derive from a study of T-cell reconstitution after alpha-beta-depleted transplantation in children. A library of TCRbeta sequences, prepared with unique molecular identifiers, was generated. TCRdb recomputed calls from the PCR reads with MiXCR, one row per CDR3 protein. The table shows 600,000 or so distinct CDR3 sequences, with about 23% occurring only once. Whole-study results and caveats: By about two months after transplant, alpha-beta T cells reportedly arose from several hundred graft clones that had expanded.

The chain links TRBV24-1 to TRBJ2-3, with 8 bases identical to TRBD2. The source was PBMCs, mostly from graft donor cells, collected 360 days after TCRalphabeta/CD19-depleted stem cell transplant. The receptor was derived from a boy in the first two years of life who had a stem cell transplant for acute myeloid leukemia, so the T cells may come from the graft donor. The CDR3 bases are TGTGCCACCAGTAAGAGGTCTAGCGGGTACATCGCAGATACGCAGTATTTT. It is translated as CATSKRSSGYIADTQYF.